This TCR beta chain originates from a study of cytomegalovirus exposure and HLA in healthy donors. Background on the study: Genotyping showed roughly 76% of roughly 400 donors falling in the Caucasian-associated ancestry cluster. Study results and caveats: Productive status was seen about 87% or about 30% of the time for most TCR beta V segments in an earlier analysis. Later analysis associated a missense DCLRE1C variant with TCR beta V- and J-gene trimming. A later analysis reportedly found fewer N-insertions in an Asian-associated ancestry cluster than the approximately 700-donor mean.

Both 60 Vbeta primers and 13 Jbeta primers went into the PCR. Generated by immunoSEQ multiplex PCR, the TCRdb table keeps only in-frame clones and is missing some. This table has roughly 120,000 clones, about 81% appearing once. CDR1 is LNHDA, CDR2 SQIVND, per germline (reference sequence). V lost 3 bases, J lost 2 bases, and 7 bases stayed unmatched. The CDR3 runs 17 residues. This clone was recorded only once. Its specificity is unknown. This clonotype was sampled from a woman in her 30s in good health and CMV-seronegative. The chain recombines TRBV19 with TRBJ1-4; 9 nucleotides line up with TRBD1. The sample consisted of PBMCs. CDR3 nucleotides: TGTGCCAGTAGTATCCCTCTACAGGGGGCCACTAATGAAAAACTGTTTTTT. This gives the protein CASSIPLQGATNEKLFF. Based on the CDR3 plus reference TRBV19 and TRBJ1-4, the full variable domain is DGGITQSPKYLFRKEGQNVTLSCEQNLNHDAMYWYRQDPGQGLRLIYYSQIVNDFQKGDIAEGYSVSREKKESFPLTVTSAQKNPTAFYLCASSIPLQGATNEKLFFGSGTQLSVL.